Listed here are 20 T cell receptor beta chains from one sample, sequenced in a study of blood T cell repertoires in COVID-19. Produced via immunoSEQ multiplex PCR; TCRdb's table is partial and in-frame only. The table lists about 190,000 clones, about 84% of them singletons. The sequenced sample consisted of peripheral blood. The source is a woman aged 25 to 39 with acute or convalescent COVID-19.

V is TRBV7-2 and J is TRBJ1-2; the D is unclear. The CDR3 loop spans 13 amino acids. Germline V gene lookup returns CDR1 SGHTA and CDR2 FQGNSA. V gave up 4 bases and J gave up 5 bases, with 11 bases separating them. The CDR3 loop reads CASSWRTAYGYTF. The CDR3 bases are TGTGCCAGCAGCTGGAGGACGGCTTATGGCTACACCTTC.

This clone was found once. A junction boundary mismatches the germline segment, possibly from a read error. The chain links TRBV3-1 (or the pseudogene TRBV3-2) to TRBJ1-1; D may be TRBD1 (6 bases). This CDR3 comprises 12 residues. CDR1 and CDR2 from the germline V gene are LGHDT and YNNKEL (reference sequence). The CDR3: CASSQEGAGVLF. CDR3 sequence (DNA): TGTGCCAGCAGCCAAGAGGGGGCGGGGGTCCTCTTT.

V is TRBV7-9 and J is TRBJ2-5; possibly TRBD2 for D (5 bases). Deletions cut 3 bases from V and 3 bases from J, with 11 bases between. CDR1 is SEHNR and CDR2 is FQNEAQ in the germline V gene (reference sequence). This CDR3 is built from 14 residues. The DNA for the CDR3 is TGTGCCAGCAGCTTTATATTCGGGGAAGAGACCCAGTACTTC. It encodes CASSFIFGEETQYF.

The chain's CDR3 is CASSPRSLETQYF. The CDR3, as DNA: TGTGCCAGTAGTCCCCGTAGTTTGGAGACCCAGTACTTC. The genes are TRBV19 and TRBJ2-5, with D unclear. The length of the CDR3 is 13 residues. V lost 5 bases to trimming and J lost 5 bases, with 12 bases between them. Germline CDR1 LNHDA, CDR2 SQIVND (reference sequence). The entire variable domain, with the rest obtained from reference TRBV19 and TRBJ2-5, is as follows: DGGITQSPKYLFRKEGQNVTLSCEQNLNHDAMYWYRQDPGQGLRLIYYSQIVNDFQKGDIAEGYSVSREKKESFPLTVTSAQKNPTAFYLCASSPRSLETQYFGPGTRLLVL.

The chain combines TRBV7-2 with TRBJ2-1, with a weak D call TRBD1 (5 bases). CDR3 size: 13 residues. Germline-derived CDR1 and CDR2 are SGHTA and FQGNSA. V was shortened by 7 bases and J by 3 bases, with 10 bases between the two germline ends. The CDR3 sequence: CASTQASYNEQFF. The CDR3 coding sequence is TGTGCCAGCACACAGGCAAGCTACAATGAGCAGTTCTTC.

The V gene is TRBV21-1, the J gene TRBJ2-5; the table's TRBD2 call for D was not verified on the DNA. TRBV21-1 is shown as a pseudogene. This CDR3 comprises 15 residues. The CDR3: CASSKVGGDEETQYF. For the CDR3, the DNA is TGTGCCAGCAGCAAAGTGGGAGGAGACGAAGAGACCCAGTACTTC.

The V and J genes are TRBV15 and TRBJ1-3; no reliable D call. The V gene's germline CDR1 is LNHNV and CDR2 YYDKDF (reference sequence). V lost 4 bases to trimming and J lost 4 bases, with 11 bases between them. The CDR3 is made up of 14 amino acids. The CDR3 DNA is TGTGCCACCAGCACGCGGGTATTCGGAAACACCATATATTTT. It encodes CATSTRVFGNTIYF.

DNA of the CDR3: TGTGCCAGCAGCCTGTCGCAGGGGTTCCACGAGCAGTACTTC. As protein: CASSLSQGFHEQYF. The gene calls are TRBV5-6 and TRBJ2-7; tentatively, D is TRBD1 (6 bases). This CDR3 is 14 amino acids long. V shed 4 bases and J shed 5 bases, with 16 bases lying between them. Per germline, CDR1 SGHDT and CDR2 YYEEEE.

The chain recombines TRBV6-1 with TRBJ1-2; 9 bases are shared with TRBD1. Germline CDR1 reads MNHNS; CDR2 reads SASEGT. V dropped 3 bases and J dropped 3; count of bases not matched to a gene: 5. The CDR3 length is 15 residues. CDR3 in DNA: TGTGCCAGCAGTGACCAGACAGGGGGTTACTATGGCTACACCTTC. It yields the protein CASSDQTGGYYGYTF.

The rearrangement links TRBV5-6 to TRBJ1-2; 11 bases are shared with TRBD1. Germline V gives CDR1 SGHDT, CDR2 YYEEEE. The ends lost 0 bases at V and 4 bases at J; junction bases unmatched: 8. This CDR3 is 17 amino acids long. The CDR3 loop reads CASSLDWTGGDVYGYTF. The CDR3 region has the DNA TGTGCCAGCAGCTTGGACTGGACAGGGGGCGACGTCTATGGCTACACCTTC.

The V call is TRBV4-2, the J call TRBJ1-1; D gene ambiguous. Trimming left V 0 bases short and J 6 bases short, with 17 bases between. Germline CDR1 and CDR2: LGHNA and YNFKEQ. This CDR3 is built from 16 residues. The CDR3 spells CASSQDPGGSGPEAFF. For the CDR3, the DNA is TGTGCCAGCAGCCAAGATCCCGGCGGATCTGGCCCTGAAGCTTTCTTT.

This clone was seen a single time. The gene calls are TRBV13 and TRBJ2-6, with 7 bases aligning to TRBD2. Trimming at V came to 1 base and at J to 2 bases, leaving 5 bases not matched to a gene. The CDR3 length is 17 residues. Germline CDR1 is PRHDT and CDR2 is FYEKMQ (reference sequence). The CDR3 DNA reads TGTGCCAGCAGCTTAGTTGGGGGAGGGGCTGGGGCCAACGTCCTGACTTTC. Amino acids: CASSLVGGGAGANVLTF.

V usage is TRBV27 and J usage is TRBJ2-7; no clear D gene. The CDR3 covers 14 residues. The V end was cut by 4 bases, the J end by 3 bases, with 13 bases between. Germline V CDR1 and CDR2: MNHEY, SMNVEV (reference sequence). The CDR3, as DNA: TGTGCCAGCAGTTCCGGCCCGGCGGACTACGAGCAGTACTTC. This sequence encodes CASSSGPADYEQYF.

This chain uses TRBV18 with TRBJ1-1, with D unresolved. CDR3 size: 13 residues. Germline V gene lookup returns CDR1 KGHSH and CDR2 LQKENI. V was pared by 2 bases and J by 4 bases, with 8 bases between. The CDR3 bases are TGTGCCAGCTCACCAGTTTCGGGCACTGAAGCTTTCTTT. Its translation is CASSPVSGTEAFF.

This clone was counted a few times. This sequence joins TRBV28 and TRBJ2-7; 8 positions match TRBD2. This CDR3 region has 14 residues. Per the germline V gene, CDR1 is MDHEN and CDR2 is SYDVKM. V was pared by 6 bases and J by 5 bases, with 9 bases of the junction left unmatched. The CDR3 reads CASRPGGALNEQYF. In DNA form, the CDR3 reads TGTGCCAGCAGGCCGGGGGGGGCCTTAAACGAGCAGTACTTC.

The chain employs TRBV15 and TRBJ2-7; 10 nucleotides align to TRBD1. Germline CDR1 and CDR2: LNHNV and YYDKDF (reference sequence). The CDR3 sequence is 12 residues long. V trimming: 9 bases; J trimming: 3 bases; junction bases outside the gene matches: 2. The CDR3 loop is CATGTGDYEQYF. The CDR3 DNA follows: TGTGCCACAGGGACAGGGGACTACGAGCAGTACTTC.

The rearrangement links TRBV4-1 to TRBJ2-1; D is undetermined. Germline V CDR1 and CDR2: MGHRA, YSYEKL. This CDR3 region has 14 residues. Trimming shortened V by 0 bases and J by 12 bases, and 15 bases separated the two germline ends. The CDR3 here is CASSQEWQADGQFF. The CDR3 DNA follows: TGCGCCAGCAGCCAAGAGTGGCAGGCCGACGGGCAGTTCTTC.

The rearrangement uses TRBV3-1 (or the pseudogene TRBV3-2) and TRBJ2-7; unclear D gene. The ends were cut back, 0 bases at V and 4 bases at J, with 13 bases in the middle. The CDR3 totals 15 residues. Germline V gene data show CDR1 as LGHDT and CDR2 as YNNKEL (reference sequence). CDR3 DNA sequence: TGTGCCAGCAGCCAAGATTGGCCCAGATCGTACGAGCAGTACTTC. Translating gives CASSQDWPRSYEQYF.

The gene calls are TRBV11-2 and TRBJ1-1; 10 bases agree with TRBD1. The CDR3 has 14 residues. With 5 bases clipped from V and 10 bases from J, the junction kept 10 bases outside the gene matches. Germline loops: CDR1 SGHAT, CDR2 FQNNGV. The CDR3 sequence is CASSTRTGGVLAFF. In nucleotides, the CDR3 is TGTGCCAGCAGCACCCGGACAGGGGGAGTTCTAGCTTTCTTT.

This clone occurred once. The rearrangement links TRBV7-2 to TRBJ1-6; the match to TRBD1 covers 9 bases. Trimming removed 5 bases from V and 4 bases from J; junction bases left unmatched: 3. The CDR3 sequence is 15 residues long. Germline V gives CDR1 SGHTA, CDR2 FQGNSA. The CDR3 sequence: CASSPGTGYNSPLHF. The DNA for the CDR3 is TGTGCCAGCAGCCCCGGGACAGGGTATAATTCACCCCTCCACTTT.